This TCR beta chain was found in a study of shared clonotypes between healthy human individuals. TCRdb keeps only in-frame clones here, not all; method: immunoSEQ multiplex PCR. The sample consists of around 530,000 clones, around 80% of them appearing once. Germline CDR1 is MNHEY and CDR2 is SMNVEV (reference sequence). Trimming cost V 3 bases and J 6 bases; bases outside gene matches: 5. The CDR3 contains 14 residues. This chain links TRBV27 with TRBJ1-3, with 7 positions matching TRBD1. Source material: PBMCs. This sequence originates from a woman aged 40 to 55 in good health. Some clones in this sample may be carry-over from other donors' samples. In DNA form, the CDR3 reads TGTGCCAGCAGTTTGGCGCAGGGGGTAAACACCATATATTTT. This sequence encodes CASSLAQGVNTIYF.